The text below deals with one T cell receptor (beta chain). This clonotype has a count of ten or more. The antigen it recognizes is unknown. No base qualities exist here, and no much larger clone lies one base off it. Library preparation was by PCR. TCRdb shows the sequencer as Illumina HiSeq 2500. To reduce PCR and sequencing biases, unique molecular identifiers were incorporated into the TCR beta cDNA libraries. Approximately 500,000 cDNA molecules were obtained for every 1 to 10 million input T cells, so each molecule roughly corresponded to one T cell. The patient libraries were prepared and sequenced using the same protocol as the earlier healthy control dataset. Samples belonging to the same batch were prepared together, multiplexed and sequenced on a shared HiSeq lane. On the study's bioinformatics: Raw barcoded reads were processed with MIGEC, and single-read molecular identifier groups were discarded before consensus assembly and CDR3 extraction. VDJtools was used for post-analysis of the clonotype tables, and diversity was normalized by down-sampling every dataset to the size of the smallest sample. To correct batch-related cross-sample contamination, repertoire overlap clustering matched CDR3 amino acid sequences but not nucleotide sequences. The public reads were reprocessed in TCRdb via fastp at Q25 and MiXCR, keeping in-frame beta chains. A single entry per CDR3 protein holds the most common genes and DNA from its merged rows. The authors' filters were not applied to this entry. This sample gives fewer than 850,000 distinct CDR3 sequences in total; just under 30% of them show up just once. The top ten clones comprise 0.56% of the sample.

This sample stems from a study of post-analysis software for immune sequencing data (dated by TCRdb to between 2014 and 2017). General notes on the study: Relapsing-remitting, secondary progressive and progressive-relapsing multiple sclerosis were recorded as disease courses, and subtype annotation was lacking for some patients. The patient repertoires were set against 10 or so previously published healthy control repertoires from donors whose ages ranged from 6 to 25 years. A subset of samples was prepared in parallel using single-end sample barcoding, then pooled and co-amplified after Illumina adapter ligation.

The full study reports these points: Compared with controls, multiple sclerosis patients had significantly lower normalized Chao1 diversity, a finding suggesting substantial peripheral T-cell clonal expansion. Four to six TRBV segments, including TRBV5-6, TRBV5-1 and TRBV20-1, were significantly more frequent in patients than controls. Strong co-clustering of samples prepared in the same batch was shown by direct clustering with F measure, prompting a batch-effect correction. The control group was slightly older than the multiple sclerosis patient group.

A distance of 7 bases separates the germline ends of V and J, which lose 3 bases and 7 bases respectively. CDR1 and CDR2 were assigned from the germline V gene as SGHTA and FQGNSA. The CDR3 sequence holds 13 residues, the cysteine and phenylalanine included. The entry retains the CDR3 DNA only, 39 bases that are in frame from base 1. To demonstrate the VDJtools post-analysis software, the study profiled TCR beta repertoires from the peripheral blood of around 13 young patients with multiple sclerosis. The multiple sclerosis patients were children and adolescents ranging in age from 6 to 15 years. This TCR was sampled from a girl under 18 with multiple sclerosis. Sequencing was performed on blood. Recombination linked TRBV7-2 to TRBJ1-6; the D gene is perhaps TRBD1, on 5 matching bases. The nucleotide sequence is given as TGTGCCAGCAGCTTTACAGGAAATTCACCCCTCCACTTT. Its protein is CASSFTGNSPLHF. The CDR3 plus the reference TRBV7-2 and TRBJ1-6 genes for the other parts give the full variable domain: GAGVSQSPSNKVTEKGKDVELRCDPISGHTALYWYRQSLGQGLEFLIYFQGNSAPDKSGLPSDRFSAERTGGSVSTLTIQRTQQEDSAVYLCASSFTGNSPLHFGNGTRLTVT.